These T cell receptor beta chains were read from a single sample in a study of blood T cell repertoires in COVID-19. Only in-frame clones appear in the TCRdb table, and some are missing; sequencing was by immunoSEQ multiplex PCR. The sample holds approximately 140,000 clones, less than 85% seen once. The sequencing sample was made of peripheral blood. These receptors originate from a woman older than 75 in a cohort sampled during active or convalescent COVID-19. Both conserved end residues are part of each CDR3. D genes are given only for firm matches. Only some rows state a clone size, as once, few, many or a class for expanded clones.

d_call,j_call,v_call,clone_size,cdr3_nt,cdr3_aa
.,TRBJ1-2,TRBV28,.,TGTGCCAGCATCTCTCGAGGGAGGGTCGGAGGCGGCTACACCTTC,CASISRGRVGGGYTF
.,TRBJ2-3,TRBV18,.,TGTGCCAGCTCGTCCGACAGGCTGCGCACAGATACGCAGTATTTT,CASSSDRLRTDTQYF
.,TRBJ2-5,TRBV2,.,TGTGCCAGCAGTGGGGCAGGCCAAGAGACCCAGTACTTC,CASSGAGQETQYF
TRBD1,TRBJ2-3,TRBV7-2,.,TGTGCCAGCAGCTTCGAGCGACAGGGGGGAGATACGCAGTATTTT,CASSFERQGGDTQYF
.,TRBJ2-3,TRBV30,once,TGTGCCTGGAGTGTGAAGGAACTAACTAGCACAGATACGCAGTATTTT,CAWSVKELTSTDTQYF
TRBD2,TRBJ2-3,TRBV20-1,.,TGCAGTGCTAGTGGTGTGGCTAGCGGGGGGGAGGCAGATACGCAGTATTTT,CSASGVASGGEADTQYF
TRBD2,TRBJ2-3,TRBV5-1,.,TGCGCCAGCAGCCCCGGGGCTAGCGGATTCACAGATACGCAGTATTTT,CASSPGASGFTDTQYF
TRBD1,TRBJ1-1,TRBV12-3/TRBV12-4,.,TGTGCCAGCAGTAACAGGGGGCCAGCTTTCTTT,CASSNRGPAFF
.,TRBJ2-3,TRBV11-2,.,TGTGCCAGCAGCTTTAGCGAGAGCACAGATACGCAGTATTTT,CASSFSESTDTQYF
.,TRBJ1-2,TRBV28,.,TGTGCCAGCAGTTTTGCGGGGAGAGATGGCTACACCTTC,CASSFAGRDGYTF
.,TRBJ2-3,TRBV7-3,.,TGTGCCAGCAGCCCGGGGCAGGGGGGCGCAGATACGCAGTATTTT,CASSPGQGGADTQYF
.,TRBJ1-2,TRBV14,.,TGTGCCAGCAGCCAGATGGAGGAGGGAACCGGCTACACCTTC,CASSQMEEGTGYTF
TRBD1,TRBJ1-5,TRBV2,.,TGTGCCAGCAGTGCGATTGACAGGGGGCCCCAGCATTTT,CASSAIDRGPQHF
.,TRBJ1-4,TRBV15,.,TGTGCCACCAGCAGAGATCTTGCAACTAATGAAAAACTGTTTTTT,CATSRDLATNEKLFF
TRBD1,TRBJ2-7,TRBV18,.,TGTGCCAGCTCCCGCGGACAGGCCTACGAGCAGTACTTC,CASSRGQAYEQYF
.,TRBJ1-3,TRBV7-9,.,TGTGCCAGCAGCTTGAGGGACATACTCTCTGGAAACACCATATATTTT,CASSLRDILSGNTIYF
.,TRBJ1-2,TRBV7-9,.,TGTGCCAGCAGCTTAGAGGCCGGACACCACTATGGCTACACCTTC,CASSLEAGHHYGYTF
.,TRBJ2-7,TRBV12-3/TRBV12-4,once,TGTGCCAGCAGTTGGTCGGGGACCTACGAGCAGTACTTC,CASSWSGTYEQYF
.,TRBJ1-4,TRBV6-6,.,TGTGCCAGCAGTTCCCCGGACAGCTCTAATGAAAAACTGTTTTTT,CASSSPDSSNEKLFF
TRBD1,TRBJ1-1,TRBV4-1,.,TGCGCCAGCAGCCTTGACAGGGGGAACACTGAAGCTTTCTTT,CASSLDRGNTEAFF
.,TRBJ2-3,TRBV7-9,.,TGTGCCAGCAGCTTCAGGGGGACTAGCACAGATACGCAGTATTTT,CASSFRGTSTDTQYF
.,TRBJ1-3,TRBV4-2,.,TGTGCCAGCAGCCAAGTAGACTCGAGCTCTGGAAACACCATATATTTT,CASSQVDSSSGNTIYF
.,TRBJ1-2,TRBV7-9,.,TGTGCCAGCAGCTTAGTCGACGGGGGGAGGGACTATGGCTACACCTTC,CASSLVDGGRDYGYTF
.,TRBJ2-7,TRBV11-2,.,TGTGCCAGCAGCTTAGCTCAGGGGTCAACCTACGAGCAGTACTTC,CASSLAQGSTYEQYF
.,TRBJ2-1,TRBV7-2,.,TGTGCCAGCAGCACCTACAGGGTCAATGAGCAGTTCTTC,CASSTYRVNEQFF
.,TRBJ2-3,TRBV2,.,TGTGCCAGCTCTTATGGGGGGGCGTCGGCCACAGATACGCAGTATTTT,CASSYGGASATDTQYF
.,TRBJ1-3,TRBV25-1,.,TGTGCCAGCAGTGAACCCGACAGGAACTCTGGAAACACCATATATTTT,CASSEPDRNSGNTIYF
TRBD2,TRBJ2-1,TRBV6-2/TRBV6-3,.,TGTGCCAGCAGTCCCAGGGCACTAGCGGGGTCCTACAATGAGCAGTTCTTC,CASSPRALAGSYNEQFF
.,TRBJ2-3,TRBV5-4,.,TGTGCCAGCAGCTCCCCCCAGACTAGCACAGATACGCAGTATTTT,CASSSPQTSTDTQYF
.,TRBJ1-2,TRBV12-3/TRBV12-4,.,TGTGCCAGCAGTTTTGGGGGAGGCTATGGCTACACCTTC,CASSFGGGYGYTF
TRBD1,TRBJ1-5,TRBV7-8,once,TGTGCCAGCAGCTTTCGACAGGGCCGTCAGCCCCAGCATTTT,CASSFRQGRQPQHF
TRBD2,TRBJ2-3,TRBV7-2,.,TGTGCCACCGACCCTAGCGGGGGGTGGGGGGATACGCAGTATTTT,CATDPSGGWGDTQYF
.,TRBJ1-1,TRBV9,.,TGTGCCAGCAGCGAATATGGGGAGGGGGCTTTCTTT,CASSEYGEGAFF
.,TRBJ1-2,TRBV9,.,TGTGCCAGCAGCGTACGAGGGCCCTATGGCTACACCTTC,CASSVRGPYGYTF
.,TRBJ1-1,TRBV18,.,TGTGCCAGCTCAGACAGACTGATGATGAACACTGAAGCTTTCTTT,CASSDRLMMNTEAFF